This T cell receptor beta chain stems from a study of T cell responses to AZD1222 COVID-19 vaccine. Some clones are missing from TCRdb's copy, which holds only in-frame ones; the method was immunoSEQ multiplex PCR. In the table there are 100,000 to 150,000 clones, over 85% of which are singletons. V was trimmed by 9 bases and J by 0 bases, leaving 12 bases between them. The CDR3 is 13 amino acids. CDR1 SGDLS and CDR2 YYNGEE come from the germline V gene. The chain couples TRBV9 to TRBJ1-1; the D is unclear. The TCR originated in an adult in good health. Sequenced material: peripheral blood, taken on day 0 of AZD1222 vaccination. This CDR3 reads CATSRLMNTEAFF. CDR3 bases: TGTGCCACCTCCAGACTGATGAACACTGAAGCTTTCTTT.